Following are 21 T cell receptor beta chains from one sample sequenced in a study of T cell responses to AZD1222 COVID-19 vaccine. Sequencing used immunoSEQ multiplex PCR; TCRdb keeps in-frame clones, though not all of them. The repertoire holds about 85,000 clones, with nearly 90% as singletons. Material: peripheral blood, obtained on day 0 of AZD1222 vaccination. All receptors derive from an adult in good health.

This rearrangement joins TRBV27 to TRBJ2-7, with D hard to call. CDR1 and CDR2 (germline): MNHEY, SMNVEV (reference sequence). The V gene lost 0 bases and the J gene lost 3 bases, with 6 bases spanning the gap. CDR3 length: 13 amino acids. This chain's CDR3 is CASSLSYDYEQYF. The CDR3 DNA is TGTGCCAGCAGTTTATCGTACGACTACGAGCAGTACTTC.

The chain employs TRBV9 and TRBJ2-2, with D unresolved. Germline assignment: CDR1 SGDLS and CDR2 YYNGEE. The CDR3 sequence is 12 residues long. The V end was cut by 3 bases, the J end by 6 bases, with 6 bases between. The CDR3 nucleotides are TGTGCCAGCAGCGAGCCCTCCGGGGAGCTGTTTTTT. It encodes CASSEPSGELFF.

The rearrangement uses TRBV2 and TRBJ1-6; D is unresolved. This CDR3 is built from 11 residues. Germline V gene lookup returns CDR1 SNHLY and CDR2 FYNNEI. The V gene lost 7 bases and the J gene lost 7 bases, with 5 bases spanning the gap. CDR3 sequence: CASNRNSPLHF. The CDR3 DNA reads as TGTGCCAGCAATCGGAATTCACCCCTCCACTTT. Full variable domain (outside the CDR3, taken from reference TRBV2 and TRBJ1-6): EPEVTQTPSHQVTQMGQEVILRCVPISNHLYFYWYRQILGQKVEFLVSFYNNEISEKSEIFDDQFSVERPDGSNFTLKIRSTKLEDSAMYFCASNRNSPLHFGNGTRLTVT.

The CDR3 DNA reads as TGTGCCAGCAGCGCAAAACTAGCGGGAGGGCCTGAGACCCAGTACTTC. Translation: CASSAKLAGGPETQYF. V and J are TRBV9 and TRBJ2-5; 13 bases align to TRBD2. This CDR3 comprises 16 residues. The ends lost 3 bases at V and 5 bases at J; junction bases unmatched: 7. CDR1 and CDR2 (germline): SGDLS, YYNGEE. Full variable domain (remainder filled in from reference TRBV9 and TRBJ2-5): DSGVTQTPKHLITATGQRVTLRCSPRSGDLSVYWYQQSLDQGLQFLIQYYNGEERAKGNILERFSAQQFPDLHSELNLSSLELGDSALYFCASSAKLAGGPETQYFGPGTRLLVL.

This clone was seen once. The V call is TRBV5-1, the J call TRBJ2-7; 7 bases map to TRBD2. CDR1 is SGHRS, CDR2 YFSETQ, per germline. The CDR3 is 16 amino acids. The junction had 8 bases not matched to a gene; V was cut back by 0 bases and J by 2 bases. The CDR3 DNA follows: TGCGCCAGCAGCTTGGCAACGGAGCGGGGTACCTACGAGCAGTACTTC. Encoded protein: CASSLATERGTYEQYF.

V gene TRBV28 combines with J gene TRBJ1-2, with TRBD1 as a possible D gene (5 bases). The V end lost 5 bases, the J end lost 6 bases, and 25 bases lay between the germline ends. The germline V gene encodes CDR1 MDHEN and CDR2 SYDVKM. The CDR3 covers 17 residues. In nucleotides, the CDR3 is TGTGCCAGCAGTGGGGCAGCAGTGAAGGGTTGGTTTAATGGCTACACCTTC. Translating gives CASSGAAVKGWFNGYTF.

The rearrangement links TRBV4-2 to TRBJ2-1; TRBD2 matches 9 bases. V was pared by 0 bases and J by 4 bases, with 1 base of the junction left unmatched. CDR1 and CDR2 from the germline V gene are LGHNA and YNFKEQ. The CDR3 spans 15 residues. DNA for the CDR3: TGTGCCAGCAGCCAAGATCTAGCGGGGTACAATGAGCAGTTCTTC. It codes for CASSQDLAGYNEQFF.

The chain is built from TRBV14 and TRBJ1-3, with D possibly matching TRBD1 (5 bases). Germline V gene data show CDR1 as SGHDN and CDR2 as FVKESK. The CDR3 extends over 18 amino acids. V was trimmed by 1 base and J by 1 base, leaving 17 bases between them. This CDR3 reads CASSQGVQGWVSGNTIYF. The CDR3 nucleotides read TGTGCCAGCAGCCAAGGAGTGCAGGGCTGGGTATCTGGAAACACCATATATTTT.

V usage is TRBV7-9 and J usage is TRBJ2-7, with D maybe TRBD1 (5 bases). Trimming left V 1 base short and J 10 bases short, with 8 bases between. Germline CDR1 is SEHNR and CDR2 is FQNEAQ (reference sequence). CDR3 length: 11 amino acids. CDR3 DNA: TGTGCCAGCAGCTTAGGACAGAACCAGTACTTC. Amino acid sequence: CASSLGQNQYF.

The chain recombines TRBV28 with TRBJ1-4, with D possibly being TRBD1 (6 bases). The ends were cut back, 4 bases at V and 6 bases at J, with 18 bases in the middle. The CDR3 extends over 16 amino acids. Germline loops: CDR1 MDHEN, CDR2 SYDVKM. CDR3 DNA sequence: TGTGCCAGCAGTTCGGACAGCGGGGTTGGGGATGAAAAACTGTTTTTT. Translated: CASSSDSGVGDEKLFF. The entire variable domain, with the rest obtained from reference TRBV28 and TRBJ1-4, is as follows: DVKVTQSSRYLVKRTGEKVFLECVQDMDHENMFWYRQDPGLGLRLIYFSYDVKMKEKGDIPEGYSVSREKKERFSLILESASTNQTSMYLCASSSDSGVGDEKLFFGSGTQLSVL.

The rearrangement links TRBV7-2 to TRBJ1-1; 7 bases map to TRBD1. Unmatched junction bases numbered 7, after V lost 5 bases and J lost 1 base. Germline V CDR1 and CDR2: SGHTA, FQGNSA. CDR3 size: 15 residues. CDR3 protein: CASSTSKGANTEAFF. The CDR3 DNA reads TGTGCCAGCAGCACTAGTAAGGGGGCGAACACTGAAGCTTTCTTT.

V is TRBV6-5 and J is TRBJ1-1; D not resolved. The CDR3 is made up of 15 amino acids. Germline lookup yields CDR1 MNHEY and CDR2 SVGAGI. V was clipped by 7 bases and J by 4 bases, with 19 bases between them. The CDR3 loop is CASTLAVGQGTEAFF. Written as DNA, the CDR3 is TGTGCCAGCACCCTAGCAGTGGGCCAAGGCACTGAAGCTTTCTTT.

This chain connects TRBV4-1 to TRBJ1-2; D is possibly TRBD1 (5 bases). Trimming cost V 0 bases and J 4 bases, with 15 bases left between them. The CDR3 spans 16 residues. Looked up from germline, CDR1 is MGHRA and CDR2 is YSYEKL. CDR3 bases: TGCGCCAGCAGCCAAGATGGGACTCCGGGAGGCTATGGCTACACCTTC. It codes for CASSQDGTPGGYGYTF.

V usage is TRBV10-2 and J usage is TRBJ1-2; D remains unclear. V lost 0 bases to trimming and J lost 6 bases, with 11 bases between them. The CDR3 runs 14 residues. The germline V gene has CDR1 WSHSY and CDR2 SAAADI. The CDR3 loop is CASSESVGRNGYTF. DNA for the CDR3: TGCGCCAGCAGTGAGTCGGTTGGGCGCAATGGCTACACCTTC.

The chain links TRBV5-1 to TRBJ1-5, with a weak D call TRBD1 (5 bases). Trimming took off 3 bases at V and 5 bases at J, with 9 bases between the two ends. The germline gives CDR1 SGHRS, CDR2 YFSETQ. This CDR3 region has 13 residues. The CDR3 sequence is CASSSLGDQPQHF. The CDR3 region has the DNA TGCGCCAGCAGCTCACTAGGGGATCAGCCCCAGCATTTT.

The V gene is TRBV2, the J gene TRBJ1-1; D may be TRBD1 (5 bases). The CDR3 spans 13 residues. V dropped 5 bases and J dropped 4 bases, with 11 bases sitting between them. Germline V gives CDR1 SNHLY, CDR2 FYNNEI. The CDR3 sequence: CASSNRGGTEAFF. The DNA for the CDR3 is TGTGCCAGCAGTAATCGGGGGGGCACTGAAGCTTTCTTT.

The chain combines TRBV11-2 with TRBJ2-7, with D perhaps TRBD1 (6 bases). Trimming stripped 5 bases from V and 1 base from J, with 12 bases between. CDR3 length: 14 amino acids. Per the germline V gene, CDR1 is SGHAT and CDR2 is FQNNGV. The CDR3 region is CASSRTAPSYEQYF. The DNA of the CDR3 is TGTGCCAGCAGCCGGACAGCACCATCCTACGAGCAGTACTTC.

The CDR3 sequence: CASSQGGQGKAIYF. The CDR3 coding sequence is TGCGCCAGCAGCCAGGGGGGACAGGGTAAAGCCATATATTTT. The V call is TRBV4-1, the J call TRBJ1-3; 9 nucleotides match TRBD1. The germline V gene has CDR1 MGHRA and CDR2 YSYEKL. The length of the CDR3 is 14 residues. After removal of 3 bases from V and 11 bases from J, the junction contained 8 bases not matched to a gene.

In this sample, this clone turned up once. The chain combines TRBV5-4 with TRBJ2-5; the match to TRBD1 covers 10 bases. Germline CDR1 and CDR2: SGHNT and YYREEE (reference sequence). This CDR3 is 15 amino acids long. The V and J ends lost 0 bases and 5 bases, in that order; junction bases with no gene match: 4. The DNA of the CDR3 is TGTGCCAGCAGCTTGGGCGACAGGGGGCTCGAGACCCAGTACTTC. Amino acid sequence: CASSLGDRGLETQYF.

This clone was counted only a few times. The chain is built from TRBV5-1 and TRBJ2-3; TRBD2 matches at 9 bases. With 2 bases clipped from V and 5 bases from J, the junction kept 6 bases outside the gene matches. In germline, CDR1 is SGHRS, CDR2 YFSETQ. This CDR3 comprises 15 residues. The CDR3 bases are TGCGCCAGCAGCTTCCAAGCGGGGGGCCGAGATACGCAGTATTTT. Its protein product is CASSFQAGGRDTQYF.

The V gene is TRBV27, the J gene TRBJ2-7; D is possibly TRBD1 (6 bases). Germline loops: CDR1 MNHEY, CDR2 SMNVEV (reference sequence). V lost 7 bases and J lost 12, with 16 bases in between. The CDR3 covers 11 residues. Here the CDR3 reads CASTNFRGWYF. Here the CDR3 DNA reads TGTGCCAGCACCAACTTCAGGGGATGGTACTTC.